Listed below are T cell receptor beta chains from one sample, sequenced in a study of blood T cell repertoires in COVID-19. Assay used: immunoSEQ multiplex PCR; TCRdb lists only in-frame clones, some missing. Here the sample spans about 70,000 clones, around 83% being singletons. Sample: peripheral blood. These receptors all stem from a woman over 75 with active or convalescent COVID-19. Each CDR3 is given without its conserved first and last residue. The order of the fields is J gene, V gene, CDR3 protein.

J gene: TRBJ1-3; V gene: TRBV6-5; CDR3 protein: ASSYSVSSGNTIY
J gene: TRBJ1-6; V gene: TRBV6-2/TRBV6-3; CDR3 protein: ASSYIGDSPLH
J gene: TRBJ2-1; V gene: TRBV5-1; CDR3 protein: ASSELAGGRF
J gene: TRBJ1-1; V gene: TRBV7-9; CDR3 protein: ASSIDRGGEAF
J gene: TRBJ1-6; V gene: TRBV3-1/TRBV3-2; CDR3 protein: ASSQSRSNSPLH
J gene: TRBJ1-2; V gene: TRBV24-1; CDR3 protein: ATSQDWGGGYT
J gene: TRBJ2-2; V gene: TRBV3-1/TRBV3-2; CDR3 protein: ASSQAISAGELF
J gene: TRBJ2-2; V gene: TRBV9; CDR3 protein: ASSVAGAGADGELF
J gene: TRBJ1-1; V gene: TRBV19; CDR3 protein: ASSIRVNTEAF
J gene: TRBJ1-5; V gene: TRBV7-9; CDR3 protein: ASSQWGGNQPQH
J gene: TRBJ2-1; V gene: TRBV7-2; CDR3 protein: ASRFSGGDNEQF
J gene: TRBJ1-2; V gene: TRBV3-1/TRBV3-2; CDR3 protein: ASSQGQLYGYT
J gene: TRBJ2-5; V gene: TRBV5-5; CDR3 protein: ASSLSTGGVETQY
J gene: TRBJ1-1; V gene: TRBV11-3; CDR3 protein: ASSPRSNTEAF
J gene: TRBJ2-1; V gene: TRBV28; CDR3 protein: ASPPGTGAYNEQF
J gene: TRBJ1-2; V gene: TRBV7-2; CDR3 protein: ASSLDPGTGGYT
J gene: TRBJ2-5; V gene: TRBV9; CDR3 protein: ASSVGAGGRQETQY
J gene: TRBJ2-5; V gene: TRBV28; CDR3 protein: ASSSLAGGGGETQY
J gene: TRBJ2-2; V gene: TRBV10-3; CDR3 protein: AISAQRGRLSGELF
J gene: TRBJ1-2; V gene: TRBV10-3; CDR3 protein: AISVAGGDGYT
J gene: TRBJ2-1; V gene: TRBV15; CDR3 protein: ATSRGTLAGNRDEQF
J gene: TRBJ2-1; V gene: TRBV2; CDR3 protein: ASPRTSGGASEQF
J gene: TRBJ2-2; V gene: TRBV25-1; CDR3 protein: ASSRSGRGASGELF
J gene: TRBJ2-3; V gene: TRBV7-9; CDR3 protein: ASSSPGQRYTDTQY
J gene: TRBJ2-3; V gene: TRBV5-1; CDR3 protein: ASSLAGAPTDTQY
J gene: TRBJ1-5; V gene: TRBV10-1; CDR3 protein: ASDLTGPQH
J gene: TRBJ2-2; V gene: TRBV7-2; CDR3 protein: ASSTTVSTGELF
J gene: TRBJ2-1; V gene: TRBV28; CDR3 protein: ASSMPGLSYNEQF
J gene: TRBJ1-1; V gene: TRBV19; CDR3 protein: ASSIEVGRLNTEAF